This TCR beta chain comes out of a study of blood T cell repertoires in COVID-19. Study-level information: Some COVID-19 samples were acute and others convalescent; all came from the United States, Italy and Spain. PBMCs, B-cell-depleted T cells, or T cells provided the cDNA or gDNA that made up the material.

Under the authors' procedure: Estimated nucleated cell counts came from reference gene primer amplification. The repertoire was sequenced with immunoSEQ multiplex PCR; TCRdb's copy has only in-frame clones and lacks some. The DNA gave D and trimming, while V, J and clone size come from that table. The sample contains hundreds of thousands of clones, roughly 83% of which appear only once. Trimming shortened V by 3 bases and J by 2 bases, and 10 bases separated the two germline ends. The CDR3 runs 14 residues. In germline, CDR1 is SGHVS, CDR2 FQNEAQ. The source is a man aged 35-49 years with acute or convalescent COVID-19. The sample was peripheral blood. This chain links TRBV7-8 with TRBJ1-2; weak D call: TRBD1 (6 bases). The DNA of the CDR3 is TGTGCCAGCAGCTTGCCAGGGGTAAACTATGGCTACACCTTC. Its protein is CASSLPGVNYGYTF.